Only a few counts were recorded for the clone carrying this T cell receptor beta chain. No antigen is known for it. Repertoires were generated with immunoSEQ multiplex PCR, while TCRdb's copy carries only in-frame clones and drops some. The repertoire includes 55,000 to 65,000 clones, roughly 85% of them detected once, and around 0.47% sits in the top ten. These data belong to a study of OX40 agonist ivuxolimab in advanced cancers. Study information: Administration of intravenous ivuxolimab to patients occurred every 2 weeks at 0.01 to 10 mg/kg. Partial response was recorded in three patients: one hepatocellular carcinoma and two cutaneous melanoma cases.

Findings and limits, study-wide: Among T cells, CD8+ cells averaged more expanded clones than CD4+ cells. Blood T cells, both CD4+ and CD8+, expanded clonally by week 6 at 0.1 to 3.0 mg/kg.

This clonotype was sampled from an adult with an advanced solid tumor such as melanoma, head and neck, liver or kidney cancer. The source was CD4+ or CD8+ T cells sorted from blood, collected in a trial of the OX40 agonist ivuxolimab.

This chain's CDR3 is CASSVPGFLTF. CDR3 nucleotide sequence: TGTGCCAGCAGCGTCCCAGGGTTCCTGACTTTC. V and J are TRBV9 and TRBJ2-6; a possible D gene is TRBD1 (5 bases). CDR3 length: 11 residues. Germline values: CDR1 SGDLS, CDR2 YYNGEE. V lost 2 bases and J 14 bases, leaving 8 bases between the germline ends. Supplemented by reference TRBV9 and TRBJ2-6, the full variable domain reads DSGVTQTPKHLITATGQRVTLRCSPRSGDLSVYWYQQSLDQGLQFLIQYYNGEERAKGNILERFSAQQFPDLHSELNLSSLELGDSALYFCASSVPGFLTFGAGSRLTVL.